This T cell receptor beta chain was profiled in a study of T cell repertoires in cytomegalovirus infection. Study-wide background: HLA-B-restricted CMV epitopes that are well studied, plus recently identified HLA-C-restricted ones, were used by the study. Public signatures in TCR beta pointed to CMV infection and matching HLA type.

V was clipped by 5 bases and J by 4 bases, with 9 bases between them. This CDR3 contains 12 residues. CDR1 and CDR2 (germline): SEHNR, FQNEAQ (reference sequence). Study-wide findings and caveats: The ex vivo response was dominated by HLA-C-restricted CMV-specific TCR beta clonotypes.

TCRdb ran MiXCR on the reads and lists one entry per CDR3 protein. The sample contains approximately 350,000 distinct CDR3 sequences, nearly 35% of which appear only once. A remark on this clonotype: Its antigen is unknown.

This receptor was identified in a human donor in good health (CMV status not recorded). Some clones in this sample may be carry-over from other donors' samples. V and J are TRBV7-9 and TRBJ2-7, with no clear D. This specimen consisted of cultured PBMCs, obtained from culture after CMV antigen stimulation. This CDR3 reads CASSPGWYEQYF. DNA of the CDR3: TGTGCCAGCAGCCCCGGGTGGTACGAGCAGTACTTC.